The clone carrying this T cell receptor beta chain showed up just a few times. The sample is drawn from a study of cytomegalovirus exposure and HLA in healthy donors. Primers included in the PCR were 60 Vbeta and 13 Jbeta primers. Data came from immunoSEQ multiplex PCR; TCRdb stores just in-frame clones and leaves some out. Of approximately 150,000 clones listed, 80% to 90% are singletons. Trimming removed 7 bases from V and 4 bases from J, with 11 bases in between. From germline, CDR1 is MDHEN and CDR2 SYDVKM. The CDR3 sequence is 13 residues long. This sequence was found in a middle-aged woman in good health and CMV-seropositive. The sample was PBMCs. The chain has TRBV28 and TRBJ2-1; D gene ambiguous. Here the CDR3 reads CASKLYSYNEQFF. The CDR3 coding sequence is TGTGCCAGCAAACTATACTCTTACAATGAGCAGTTCTTC.